This T cell receptor beta chain was observed in a study of regulatory T cells in long-lasting Graves disease. The CDR3 extends over 15 amino acids. Trimming took off 5 bases at V and 4 bases at J, with 17 bases between the two ends. Germline V gene data show CDR1 as SGHAT and CDR2 as FQNNGV. This clonotype was detected many times. Construction of TCR beta libraries relied on iRepertoire HTBI primers and on Arm-PCR targeting CDR3 regions. TCRdb used MiXCR to reprocess the multiplex PCR reads, holding one entry per CDR3 protein. The sample has approximately 230,000 distinct CDR3 sequences; approximately 16% are singletons. Time point noted: newly diagnosed GD, antithyroid drugs for less than 3 months. From RNA extracted from PBMCs, the TCR library was made.

This sequence joins TRBV11-2 and TRBJ2-5; tentative D call: TRBD2 (5 bases). The sequenced sample was peripheral blood mononuclear cells (PBMCs), obtained at new diagnosis, from a patient treated with antithyroid drugs. The TCR originated in a female donor with Graves disease. The CDR3 region has the DNA TGTGCCAGCAGCCCGACTACAACCGCGGCAGAGACCCAGTACTTC. It is translated as CASSPTTTAAETQYF.